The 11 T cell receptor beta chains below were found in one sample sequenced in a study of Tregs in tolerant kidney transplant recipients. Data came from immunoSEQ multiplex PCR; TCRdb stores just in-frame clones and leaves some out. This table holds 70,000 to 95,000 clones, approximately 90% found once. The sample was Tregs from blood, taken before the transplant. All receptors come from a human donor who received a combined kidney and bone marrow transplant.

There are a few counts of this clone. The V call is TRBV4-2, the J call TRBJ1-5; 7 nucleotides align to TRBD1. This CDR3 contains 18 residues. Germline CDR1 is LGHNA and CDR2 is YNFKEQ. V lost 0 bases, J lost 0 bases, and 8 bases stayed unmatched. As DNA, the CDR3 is TGTGCCAGCAGCCAAGACCCCGGGACAGAGTATAGCAATCAGCCCCAGCATTTT. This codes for CASSQDPGTEYSNQPQHF.

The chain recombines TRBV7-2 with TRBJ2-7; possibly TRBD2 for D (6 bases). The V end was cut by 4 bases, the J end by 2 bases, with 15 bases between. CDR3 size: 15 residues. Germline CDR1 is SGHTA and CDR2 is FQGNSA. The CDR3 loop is CASSSVEGKTYEQYF. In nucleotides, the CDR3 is TGTGCCAGCAGCTCTGTGGAGGGGAAGACCTACGAGCAGTACTTC. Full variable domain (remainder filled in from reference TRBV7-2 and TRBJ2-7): GAGVSQSPSNKVTEKGKDVELRCDPISGHTALYWYRQSLGQGLEFLIYFQGNSAPDKSGLPSDRFSAERTGGSVSTLTIQRTQQEDSAVYLCASSSVEGKTYEQYFGPGTRLTVT.

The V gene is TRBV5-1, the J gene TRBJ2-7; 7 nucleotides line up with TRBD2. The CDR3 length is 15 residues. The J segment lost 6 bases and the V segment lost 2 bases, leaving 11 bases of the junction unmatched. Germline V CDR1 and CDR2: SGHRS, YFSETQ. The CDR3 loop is CASSFASGYLSEQYF. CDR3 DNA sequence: TGCGCCAGCAGCTTCGCTAGCGGATACCTAAGCGAGCAGTACTTC.

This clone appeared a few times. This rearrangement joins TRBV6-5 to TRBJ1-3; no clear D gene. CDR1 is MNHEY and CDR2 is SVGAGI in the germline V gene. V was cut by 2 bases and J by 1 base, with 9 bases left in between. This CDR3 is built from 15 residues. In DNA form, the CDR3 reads TGTGCCAGCAGTTACAACGGGGAGTCTGGAAACACCATATATTTT. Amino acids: CASSYNGESGNTIYF.

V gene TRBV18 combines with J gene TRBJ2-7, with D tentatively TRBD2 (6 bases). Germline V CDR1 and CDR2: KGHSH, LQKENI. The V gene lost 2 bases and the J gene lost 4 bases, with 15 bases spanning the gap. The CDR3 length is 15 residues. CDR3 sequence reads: CASSPGGSQSYEQYF. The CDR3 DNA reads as TGTGCCAGCTCACCAGGGGGGAGTCAGTCTTACGAGCAGTACTTC.

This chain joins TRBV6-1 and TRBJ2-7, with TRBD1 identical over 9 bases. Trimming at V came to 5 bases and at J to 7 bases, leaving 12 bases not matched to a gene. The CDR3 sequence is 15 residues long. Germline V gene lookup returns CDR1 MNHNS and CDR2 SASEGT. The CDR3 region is CASSSLGTGPWEQYF. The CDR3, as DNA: TGTGCCAGCAGTTCTTTAGGGACAGGGCCCTGGGAGCAGTACTTC.

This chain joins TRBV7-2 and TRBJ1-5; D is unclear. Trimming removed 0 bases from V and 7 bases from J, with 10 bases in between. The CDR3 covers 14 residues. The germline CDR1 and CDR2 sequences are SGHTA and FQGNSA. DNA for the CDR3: TGTGCCAGCAGCTTAGCGGGCGCGGGACAGCCCCAGCATTTT. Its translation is CASSLAGAGQPQHF.

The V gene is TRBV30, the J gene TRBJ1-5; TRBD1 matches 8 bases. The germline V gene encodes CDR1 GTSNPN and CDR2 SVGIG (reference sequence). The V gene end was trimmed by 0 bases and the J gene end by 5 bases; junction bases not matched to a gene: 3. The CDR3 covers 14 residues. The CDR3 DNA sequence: TGTGCCTGGAGTGTGGGACAGGCGCATCAGCCCCAGCATTTT. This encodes CAWSVGQAHQPQHF. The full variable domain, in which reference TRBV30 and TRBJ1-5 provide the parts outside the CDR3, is SQTIHQWPATLVQPVGSPLSLECTVEGTSNPNLYWYRQAAGRGLQLLFYSVGIGQISSEVPQNLSASRPQDRQFILSSKKLLLSDSGFYLCAWSVGQAHQPQHFGDGTRLSIL.

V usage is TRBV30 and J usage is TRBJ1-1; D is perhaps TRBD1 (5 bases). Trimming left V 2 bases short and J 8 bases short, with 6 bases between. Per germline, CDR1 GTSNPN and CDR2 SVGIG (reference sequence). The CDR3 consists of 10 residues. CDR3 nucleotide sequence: TGTGCCTGGAGTCGACAGGAAGCTTTCTTT. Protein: CAWSRQEAFF.

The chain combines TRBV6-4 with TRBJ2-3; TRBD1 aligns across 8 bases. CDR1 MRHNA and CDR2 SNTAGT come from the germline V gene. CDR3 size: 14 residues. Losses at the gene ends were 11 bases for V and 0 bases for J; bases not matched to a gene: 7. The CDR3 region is CAAQGAPSTDTQYF. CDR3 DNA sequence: TGTGCCGCCCAGGGGGCGCCCAGCACAGATACGCAGTATTTT.

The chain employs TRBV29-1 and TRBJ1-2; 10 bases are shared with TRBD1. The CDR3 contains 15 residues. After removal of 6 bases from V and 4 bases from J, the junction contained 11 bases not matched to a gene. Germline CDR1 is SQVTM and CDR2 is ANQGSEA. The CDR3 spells CSVGEGQGLPYGYTF. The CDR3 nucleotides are TGCAGCGTGGGAGAGGGACAGGGGCTCCCCTATGGCTACACCTTC.